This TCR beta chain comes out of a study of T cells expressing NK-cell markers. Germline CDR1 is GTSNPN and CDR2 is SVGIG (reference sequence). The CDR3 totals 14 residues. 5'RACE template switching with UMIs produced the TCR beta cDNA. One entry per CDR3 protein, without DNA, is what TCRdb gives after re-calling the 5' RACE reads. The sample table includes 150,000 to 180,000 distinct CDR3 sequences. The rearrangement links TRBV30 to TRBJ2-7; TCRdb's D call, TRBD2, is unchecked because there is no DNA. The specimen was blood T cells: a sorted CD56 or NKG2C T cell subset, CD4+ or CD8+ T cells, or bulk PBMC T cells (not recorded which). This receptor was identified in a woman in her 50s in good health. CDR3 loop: CAWSVAGVGLEQYF.